The clone carrying this T cell receptor (beta chain) has a handful of counts. What it binds is not known. Libraries from naive CD8 cells were generated from 20,000 to 1,000,000 sorted cells (with 10%, 30% or 50% RNA). This sample was included in a study of molecular identifiers for immune sequencing clone quantification. V was trimmed by 4 bases and J by 4 bases, leaving 10 bases between them. Germline V gene sequence: CDR1 SEHNR, CDR2 FQNEAQ (reference sequence). The CDR3 loop spans 13 amino acids. Listed TCR primers, together with previously described methods, were used for the bulk TCR libraries. TCRdb itself ran the PCR reads through MiXCR, one entry per CDR3 protein. The sample lists over 300,000 distinct CDR3 sequences; about 22% were seen once. Study-level results: Beyond 20 RNA copies, clones held over 98% of effector molecules, compared with under 1% in naive cells. Same-barcode identical TCR molecules could make highly expanded clones look smaller than they are.

The source material was naive CD8+ T cells from blood, with Jurkat cell RNA spiked in. Specified subset: FACS-sorted CD8+CD4-CCR7+CD45RA+ naive T cells. This receptor was identified in a human donor in good health. Some libraries in this study had Jurkat cell RNA spiked in. The J gene is TRBJ1-1, the V gene TRBV7-9; D unclear. CDR3 amino acids: CASSYDRGTEAFF. In DNA form, the CDR3 reads TGTGCCAGCAGCTACGATAGAGGCACTGAAGCTTTCTTT.